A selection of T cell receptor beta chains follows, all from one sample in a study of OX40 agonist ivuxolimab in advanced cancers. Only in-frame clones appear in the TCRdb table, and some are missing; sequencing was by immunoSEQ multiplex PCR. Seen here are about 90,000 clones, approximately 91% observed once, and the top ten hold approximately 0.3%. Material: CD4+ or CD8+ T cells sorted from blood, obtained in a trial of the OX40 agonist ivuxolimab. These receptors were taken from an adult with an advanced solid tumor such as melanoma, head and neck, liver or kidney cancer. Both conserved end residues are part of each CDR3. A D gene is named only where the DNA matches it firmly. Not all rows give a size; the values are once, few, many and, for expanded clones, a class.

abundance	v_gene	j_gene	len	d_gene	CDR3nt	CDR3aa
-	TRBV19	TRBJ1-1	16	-	TGTGCCAGTAGTATCATCCCGGGACAAAGGAACACTGAAGCTTTCTTT	CASSIIPGQRNTEAFF
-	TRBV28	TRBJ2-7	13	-	TGTGCCAGCACCCTTGGCGTCTCCTACGAGCAGTACTTC	CASTLGVSYEQYF
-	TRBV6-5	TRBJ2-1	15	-	TGTGCCAGCAGCCAGACAGGTAGCTCCTACAATGAGCAGTTCTTC	CASSQTGSSYNEQFF
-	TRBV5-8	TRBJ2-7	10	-	TGTGCCAGCAGGGCGGTCGAGCAGTACTTC	CASRAVEQYF
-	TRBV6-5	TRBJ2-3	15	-	TGTGCCAGCAGTTACTCGTCAAGACGCACAGATACGCAGTATTTT	CASSYSSRRTDTQYF
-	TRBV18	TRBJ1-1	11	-	TGTGCCAGCTCCCCCGGGCTGTTAGCTTTCTTT	CASSPGLLAFF
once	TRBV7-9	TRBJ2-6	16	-	TGTGCCAGCAGTCCCCGTACGGGACGTGGGGCCAACGTCCTGACTTTC	CASSPRTGRGANVLTF
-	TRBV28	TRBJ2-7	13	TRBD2	TGTGCCAGCGTGGCGGGAGAGTCGGGGAAGCAGTACTTC	CASVAGESGKQYF
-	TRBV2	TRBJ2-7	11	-	TGTGCCAGCATCGATCTGGGGGAGCAGTACTTC	CASIDLGEQYF
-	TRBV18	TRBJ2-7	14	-	TGTGCCAGCTCACCGGATCGTGAACTCTACGAGCAGTACTTC	CASSPDRELYEQYF
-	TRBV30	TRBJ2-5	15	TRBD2	TGTGCCTGGAGTGTACAAGCGGGAACCGGAGAGACCCAGTACTTC	CAWSVQAGTGETQYF
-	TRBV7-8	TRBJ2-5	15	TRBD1	TGTGCCAGCAGCTTAGGTGACAGGGTCCAAGAGACCCAGTACTTC	CASSLGDRVQETQYF
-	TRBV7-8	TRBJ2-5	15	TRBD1	TGTGCCAGCAGCCCCTTTCGGGACAGAAAAGAGACCCAGTACTTC	CASSPFRDRKETQYF
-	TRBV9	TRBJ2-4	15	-	TGTGCCAGCAGCGTTGCCGGGACTTCTAAAAACATTCAGTACTTC	CASSVAGTSKNIQYF
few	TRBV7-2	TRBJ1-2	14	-	TGTGCCAGCAGCTTAGATGGCGCTAACTATGGCTACACCTTC	CASSLDGANYGYTF
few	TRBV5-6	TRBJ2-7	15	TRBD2	TGTGCCAGCAGCTTGGGGGTAGCGGGCGGATACGAGCAGTACTTC	CASSLGVAGGYEQYF
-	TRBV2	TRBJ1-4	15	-	TGTGCCAGCAGTGAAAGAGGGCAGCCTAATGAAAAACTGTTTTTT	CASSERGQPNEKLFF
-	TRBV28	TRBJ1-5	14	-	TGTGCCAGCAGTTTATGGGCTGGGGACCAGCCCCAGCATTTT	CASSLWAGDQPQHF
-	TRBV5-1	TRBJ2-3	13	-	TGCGCCAGCAGCTCCACCAGCACAGATACGCAGTATTTT	CASSSTSTDTQYF
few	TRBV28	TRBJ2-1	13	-	TGTGCCAGCAGTTGGGCAGGGATCAATGAGCAGTTCTTC	CASSWAGINEQFF
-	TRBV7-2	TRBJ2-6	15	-	TGTGCCAGCAGCTCCCCCGGCTCTGGGGCCAACGTCCTGACTTTC	CASSSPGSGANVLTF
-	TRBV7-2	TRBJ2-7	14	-	TGTGCCAGCAGCTTAGCTCCAGGCTCCTACGAGCAGTACTTC	CASSLAPGSYEQYF
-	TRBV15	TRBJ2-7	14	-	TGTGCCACCAGCAGCCTGGTCTCGGTGCACGAGCAGTACTTC	CATSSLVSVHEQYF
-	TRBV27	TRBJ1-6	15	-	TGTGCCAGCAGTTTACAGGGGACGACTAATTCACCCCTCCACTTT	CASSLQGTTNSPLHF
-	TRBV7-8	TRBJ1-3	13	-	TGTGCCAGCAACCAACAGGGCCGGAGCACCATATATTTT	CASNQQGRSTIYF
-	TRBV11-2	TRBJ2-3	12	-	TGTGCCAGCAGCCCCCTTTCTGGTACGCAGTATTTT	CASSPLSGTQYF
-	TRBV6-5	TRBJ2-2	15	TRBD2	TGTGCCACCCGACTAGCGGGGGCGAACACCGGGGAGCTGTTTTTT	CATRLAGANTGELFF
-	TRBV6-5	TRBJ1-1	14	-	TGTGCCAGCATCGCGGAAACCTGGGGAACTGAAGCTTTCTTT	CASIAETWGTEAFF
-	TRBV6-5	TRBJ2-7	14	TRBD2	TGTGCCAGCAGTAGGACTAGCGGAGACTACGAGCAGTACTTC	CASSRTSGDYEQYF
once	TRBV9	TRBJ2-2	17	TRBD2	TGTGCCAGCAGCGTTGGCGGGAGGGCCTCGAACACCGGGGAGCTGTTTTTT	CASSVGGRASNTGELFF
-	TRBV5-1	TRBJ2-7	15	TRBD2	TGCGCCAGCAGCCAGACTAGCGGGTCCTCCTACGAGCAGTACTTC	CASSQTSGSSYEQYF
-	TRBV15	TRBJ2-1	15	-	TGTGCCACCAGCAAAGACGCTGGCACCTACAATGAGCAGTTCTTC	CATSKDAGTYNEQFF
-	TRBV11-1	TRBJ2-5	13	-	TGTGCCAGCAGCTTAGGGGTGAAAGAGACCCAGTACTTC	CASSLGVKETQYF
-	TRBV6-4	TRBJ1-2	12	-	TGTGCCAGCATGCGAGTGGGATATGGCTACACCTTC	CASMRVGYGYTF
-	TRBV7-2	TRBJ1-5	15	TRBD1	TGTGCCAGCAGCTTACGGACAGGGATCAATCAGCCCCAGCATTTT	CASSLRTGINQPQHF
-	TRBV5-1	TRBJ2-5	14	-	TGCGCCAGCAGCTTGGGGGGCAGCCAAGAGACCCAGTACTTC	CASSLGGSQETQYF
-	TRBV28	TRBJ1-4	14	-	TGTGCCAGCACCTCTGGGCGGTCTAATGAAAAACTGTTTTTT	CASTSGRSNEKLFF
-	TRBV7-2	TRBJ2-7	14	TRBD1	TGTGCCAGCAGACCCGGACAGGGAGTGGGCGAGCAGTACTTC	CASRPGQGVGEQYF
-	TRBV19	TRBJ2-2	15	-	TGTGCCAGTAGAAACGACAGGCCTAACACCGGGGAGCTGTTTTTT	CASRNDRPNTGELFF
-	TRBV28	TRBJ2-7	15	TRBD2	TGTGCCAGCAAAGAAAGGACTAGCGGGAGGGCCGAGCAGTACTTC	CASKERTSGRAEQYF